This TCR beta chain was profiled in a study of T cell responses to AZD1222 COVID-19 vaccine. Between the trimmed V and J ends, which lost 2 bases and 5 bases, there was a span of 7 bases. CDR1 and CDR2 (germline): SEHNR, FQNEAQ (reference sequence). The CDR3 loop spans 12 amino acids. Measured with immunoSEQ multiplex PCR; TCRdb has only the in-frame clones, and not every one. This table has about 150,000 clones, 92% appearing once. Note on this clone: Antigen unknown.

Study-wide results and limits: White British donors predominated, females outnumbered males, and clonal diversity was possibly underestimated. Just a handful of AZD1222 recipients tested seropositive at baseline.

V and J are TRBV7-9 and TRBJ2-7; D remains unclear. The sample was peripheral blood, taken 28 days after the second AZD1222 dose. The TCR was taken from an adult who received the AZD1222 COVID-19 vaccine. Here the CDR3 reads CASSLTLDEQYF. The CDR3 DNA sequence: TGTGCCAGCAGCTTAACCTTGGACGAGCAGTACTTC.